This T cell receptor (beta chain) was found in a study of siplizumab effects on memory and regulatory T cells. Whole-study results and caveats: Memory T cells appeared less diverse than naive cells, which seemed to contribute substantially to alloresponse. Proliferating siplizumab-cultured Tregs lacked confirmed suppressive function.

Per individual sample, 100,000 or so TCR templates were assayed. Sequencing used immunoSEQ multiplex PCR; TCRdb keeps in-frame clones, though not all of them. The data show roughly 120,000 clones, 92% seen once. In regard to this clone: Its antigen is currently unknown.

The clonotype originates from a human donor in good health. Specimen: Tregs sorted from blood.

In DNA, the CDR3 is TGCAGCGTCGCAGGACAGGGGAGAGGAAGTCATGAAAAACTGTTTTTT. It encodes CSVAGQGRGSHEKLFF. The chain joins TRBV29-1 to TRBJ1-4; 9 bases fit TRBD1. This CDR3 region has 16 residues. Germline CDR1 SQVTM, CDR2 ANQGSEA. V dropped 6 bases and J dropped 6; count of bases not matched to a gene: 14. The whole variable domain, remainder taken from reference TRBV29-1 and TRBJ1-4, is SAVISQKPSRDICQRGTSLTIQCQVDSQVTMMFWYRQQPGQSLTLIATANQGSEATYESGFVIDKFPISRPNLTFSTLTVSNMSPEDSSIYLCSVAGQGRGSHEKLFFGSGTQLSVL.